The clone carrying this T cell receptor beta chain is classed as medium-sized. A TCRbeta library incorporating unique molecular identifiers was prepared. TCRdb re-called the PCR reads through MiXCR, storing one row per CDR3 protein. The table records about 400,000 distinct CDR3 sequences, just over 20% of them present only once. The entry originates in a study of T-cell reconstitution after alpha-beta-depleted transplantation in children. Germline CDR1 SGHTA, CDR2 FQGNSA. The CDR3 has 12 amino acids. The germline V and J ends were trimmed by 5 bases and 13 bases, with 15 bases remaining between them. Sequencing was performed on PBMCs from the stem cell graft donor, taken from the stem cell graft. The TCR was taken from a human donor who donated a stem cell graft to a child with acute myeloid leukemia. The V call is TRBV7-2, the J call TRBJ2-1; possible D gene TRBD2, 6 bases. The CDR3 DNA sequence: TGTGCCAGCAGCCCACCCTGGGGACTCCAGTTCTTC. This codes for CASSPPWGLQFF.